This T cell receptor (beta chain) was captured by sequencing in a study of molecular identifiers for immune sequencing clone quantification. Trimming cost V 7 bases and J 4 bases, with 16 bases left between them. This CDR3 spans 14 amino acids. This clonotype occurred once. Its antigen is as yet unknown. This could be a read error, since a much larger clone is one nucleotide away. Naive CD8 T cells were FACS-sorted by CD8+CD4-CCR7+CD45RA+ markers. Study observations and caveats: With a barcode shared among identical TCR molecules, highly expanded clone sizes could be underestimated.

TCRdb re-derived calls from the PCR reads in MiXCR, one entry per CDR3 protein. The table shows about 640,000 distinct CDR3 sequences, with nearly 20% occurring only once. This chain joins TRBV12-3 or TRBV12-4 and TRBJ1-1; D gene unclear. The TCR comes from a human donor in good health. Some libraries in this study had Jurkat cell RNA spiked in. Sequenced: naive CD8+ T cells from blood, with Jurkat cell RNA spiked in. Stated subset: FACS-sorted CD8+CD4-CCR7+CD45RA+ naive T cells. The CDR3 nucleotides are TGTGCCAGCACCCCAGCGCCCGGGAGCACTGAAGCTTTCTTT. It yields the protein CASTPAPGSTEAFF.